This is a list of T cell receptor beta chains from one sample in a study of cytomegalovirus exposure and HLA in healthy donors. Clones were sequenced by immunoSEQ multiplex PCR, and TCRdb holds only the in-frame ones, with some missing. The sample carries 100,000 or so clones, about 76% recorded once. The specimen was PBMCs. These receptors came from a man aged 25-40 years in good health and CMV-seropositive. CDR3s leave out the opening cysteine and the closing phenylalanine or tryptophan.

j_call cdr3_length v_call cdr3_aa
TRBJ1-2 12 TRBV9 ASSVGSGLRGYT
TRBJ2-1 13 TRBV16 ASSQGLTGPSEQF
TRBJ2-2 13 TRBV2 ASSGTSGNTGELF
TRBJ2-3 17 TRBV4-3 ASSQDLGWTGTGTDTQY
TRBJ1-1 13 TRBV5-5 ASSLDRMVNTEAF
TRBJ2-1 13 TRBV9 ASSAGQSTMNEQF
TRBJ1-1 12 TRBV7-9 ASSPGGLGTEAF
TRBJ2-7 10 TRBV2 ASIGQGPEQY
TRBJ2-3 13 TRBV5-6 ASSALAGSTDTQY
TRBJ1-4 12 TRBV6-1 ASGEVETNEKLF
TRBJ2-5 13 TRBV25-1 ASSVPTSGQETQY
TRBJ2-1 13 TRBV5-1 ASSLELAGINEQF
TRBJ2-7 11 TRBV7-2 ASSTAVSYEQY
TRBJ1-1 11 TRBV27 ASSLTGYTEAF
TRBJ2-4 12 TRBV9 ASSEGTGGNIQY
TRBJ2-3 13 TRBV9 ASSVGPLGTDTQY
TRBJ1-6 13 TRBV28 ASSIPPGQNLPLH
TRBJ2-7 12 TRBV19 ASSMRGDIHEQY
TRBJ2-1 12 TRBV5-1 ASRSGTGDDEQF
TRBJ2-1 14 TRBV6-1 ASSEGSGGGYNEQF
TRBJ2-7 13 TRBV6-1 ASSEQGASSYEQY
TRBJ2-6 17 TRBV11-2 ASSSLGTGWRSGANVLT
TRBJ2-1 12 TRBV5-1 ASSLVGGGDEQF
NA 12 TRBV27 ASSLTRGNYEQY
TRBJ1-4 14 TRBV7-2 ASSFIAPTGNEKLF
TRBJ2-7 11 TRBV14 ASSHANSYEQY
TRBJ2-7 11 TRBV6-5 ASSYDSSYEQY
TRBJ2-3 15 TRBV5-1 ASSELPTSGVTDTQY
TRBJ2-7 11 TRBV6-1 ASLDRTSYEQY
TRBJ1-2 15 TRBV5-6 ASSLGAGTYFNYGYT
TRBJ1-2 11 TRBV27 ASSLETGIGYT
TRBJ1-2 15 TRBV5-1 ASSLGAPGREGYGYT
TRBJ1-1 12 TRBV13 ASSPGTGDTEAF
TRBJ2-4 12 TRBV2 ASSETESKNIQY
TRBJ2-5 11 TRBV25-1 ASSESWAETQY
TRBJ2-1 17 TRBV4-1 ASSQGLAGQLLSGNEQF
TRBJ1-2 14 TRBV2 ASSEAGRTGGYGYT
TRBJ1-3 12 TRBV7-9 SSSSTGPGNTIY
TRBJ2-5 16 TRBV5-1 ASSLARTSGELLETQY
TRBJ2-1 12 TRBV27 ASRRTGAGNEQF
TRBJ2-1 13 TRBV7-9 ASSLAPRGGNEQF